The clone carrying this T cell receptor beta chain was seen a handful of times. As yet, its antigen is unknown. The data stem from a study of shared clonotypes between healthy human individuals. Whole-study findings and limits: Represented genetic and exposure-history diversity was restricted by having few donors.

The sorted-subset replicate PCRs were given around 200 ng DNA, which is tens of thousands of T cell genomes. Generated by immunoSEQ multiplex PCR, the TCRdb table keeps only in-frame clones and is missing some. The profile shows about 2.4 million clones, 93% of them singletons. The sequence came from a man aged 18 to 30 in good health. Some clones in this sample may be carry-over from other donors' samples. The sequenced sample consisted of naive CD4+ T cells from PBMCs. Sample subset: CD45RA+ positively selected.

CDR3 in amino acids: CAWAGQGGRPQHF. In DNA, the CDR3 is TGTGCCTGGGCTGGGCAGGGGGGTCGACCCCAGCATTTT. This chain connects TRBV30 to TRBJ1-5; TRBD1 aligns across 7 bases. The CDR3 totals 13 residues. The V and J ends lost 5 bases and 10 bases, in that order; junction bases with no gene match: 11. CDR1 is GTSNPN and CDR2 is SVGIG in the germline V gene (reference sequence).